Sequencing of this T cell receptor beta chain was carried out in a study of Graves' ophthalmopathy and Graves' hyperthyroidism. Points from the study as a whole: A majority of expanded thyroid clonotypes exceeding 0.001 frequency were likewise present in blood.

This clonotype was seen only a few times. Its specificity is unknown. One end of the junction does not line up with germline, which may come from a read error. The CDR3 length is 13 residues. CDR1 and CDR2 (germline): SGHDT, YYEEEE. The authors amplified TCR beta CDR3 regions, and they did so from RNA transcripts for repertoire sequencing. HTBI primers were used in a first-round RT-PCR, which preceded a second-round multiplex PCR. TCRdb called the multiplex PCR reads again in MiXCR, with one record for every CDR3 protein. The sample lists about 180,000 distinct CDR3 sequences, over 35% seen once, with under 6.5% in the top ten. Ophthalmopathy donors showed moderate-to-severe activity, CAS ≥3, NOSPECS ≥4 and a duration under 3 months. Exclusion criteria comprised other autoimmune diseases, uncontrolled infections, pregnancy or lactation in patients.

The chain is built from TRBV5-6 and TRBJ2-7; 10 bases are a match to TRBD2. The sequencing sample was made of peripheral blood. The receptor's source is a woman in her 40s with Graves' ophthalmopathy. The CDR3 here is CASSLWVAGGRHF. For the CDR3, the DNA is TGTGCCAGCAGCTTGTGGGTAGCGGGGGGTCGGCACTTC.